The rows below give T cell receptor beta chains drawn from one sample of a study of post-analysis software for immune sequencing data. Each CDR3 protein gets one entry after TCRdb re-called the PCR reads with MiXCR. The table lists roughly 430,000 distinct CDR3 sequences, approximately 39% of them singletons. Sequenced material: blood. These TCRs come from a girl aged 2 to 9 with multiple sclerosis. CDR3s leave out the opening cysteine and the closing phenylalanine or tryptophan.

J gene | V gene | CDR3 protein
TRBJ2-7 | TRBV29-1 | SVADRGPYEQY
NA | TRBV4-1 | ASSIFSGGEETQY
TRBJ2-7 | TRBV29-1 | SVVAVSYEQY
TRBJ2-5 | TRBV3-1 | ASAPGTGFYGQY
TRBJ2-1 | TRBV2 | ASRRLAGEQF
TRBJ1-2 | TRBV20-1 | SARVRQGVGYGYT
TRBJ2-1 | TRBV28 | ASSPRQGLAGGRYNEQF
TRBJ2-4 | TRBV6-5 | ASSFQPGQSTKQY
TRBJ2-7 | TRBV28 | ASTATGASYEQY
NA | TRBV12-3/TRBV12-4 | ASTSGVPPQETQY